One sample yielded the 7 T cell receptor beta chains listed below, sequenced in a study of long-term antiretroviral therapy in people with HIV. Run at survey level, the immunoSEQ assay was version v3.0. Generated by immunoSEQ multiplex PCR, the TCRdb table keeps only in-frame clones and is missing some. The sample lists 30,000 to 35,000 clones; roughly 79% were seen once. The starting material was unsorted PBMCs, obtained 3.1 years after starting antiretroviral therapy. The receptors derive from a woman aged 50 to 60 with HIV.

The V call is TRBV5-6, the J call TRBJ2-2; 11 bases align to TRBD1. In germline, CDR1 is SGHDT, CDR2 YYEEEE. CDR3 length equals 16 residues. V was pared by 4 bases and J by 4 bases, with 6 bases of the junction left unmatched. The CDR3 protein is CASSLGTGGITGELFF. In DNA form, the CDR3 reads TGTGCCAGCAGCCTGGGGACAGGGGGGATCACCGGGGAGCTGTTTTTT. Using reference TRBV5-6 and TRBJ2-2 for the parts outside the CDR3, the full variable domain is DAGVTQSPTHLIKTRGQQVTLRCSPKSGHDTVSWYQQALGQGPQFIFQYYEEEERQRGNFPDRFSGHQFPNYSSELNVNALLLGDSALYLCASSLGTGGITGELFFGEGSRLTVL.

The chain uses TRBV13 and TRBJ2-5; D is undetermined. CDR3 size: 16 residues. V lost 1 base and J lost 1, with 13 bases in between. The germline gives CDR1 PRHDT, CDR2 FYEKMQ (reference sequence). DNA for the CDR3: TGTGCCAGCAGCTTAGCTTCCGGACGGATCCAAGAGACCCAGTACTTC. Amino acids: CASSLASGRIQETQYF.

The chain couples TRBV4-1 to TRBJ2-6; D is possibly TRBD2 (5 bases). CDR3 length: 14 residues. The germline gives CDR1 MGHRA, CDR2 YSYEKL. The V and J ends lost 1 base and 4 bases respectively, with 5 bases between them. CDR3 residues: CASSQVAGANVLTF. In DNA form, the CDR3 reads TGCGCCAGCAGCCAAGTAGCGGGGGCCAACGTCCTGACTTTC.

The V gene is TRBV30, the J gene TRBJ1-1; D uncertain. Germline values: CDR1 GTSNPN, CDR2 SVGIG (reference sequence). Trimming pared 5 bases from V and 6 bases from J, leaving 7 bases between. CDR3 length: 10 residues. Written as DNA, the CDR3 is TGTGCCTGGGTAGGATCTGAAGCTTTCTTT. It encodes CAWVGSEAFF.

The chain links TRBV19 to TRBJ1-1; D ambiguous. The CDR3 runs to 11 residues. V gave up 3 bases and J gave up 5 bases, with 4 bases separating them. Germline values: CDR1 LNHDA, CDR2 SQIVND (reference sequence). The CDR3 nucleotides read TGTGCCAGTAGTATGTGGACTGAAGCTTTCTTT. It specifies CASSMWTEAFF.

This chain links TRBV30 with TRBJ1-2, with D maybe TRBD1 (5 bases). The CDR3 is 12 amino acids. V was clipped by 5 bases and J by 0 bases, with 7 bases between them. Germline V gene sequence: CDR1 GTSNPN, CDR2 SVGIG (reference sequence). The CDR3 sequence is CAWRQSNYGYTF. In DNA, the CDR3 is TGTGCCTGGCGACAGTCTAACTATGGCTACACCTTC.

The J gene is TRBJ1-3, the V gene TRBV11-2; TRBD1 matches 9 bases. The CDR3 covers 15 residues. CDR1 SGHAT and CDR2 FQNNGV come from the germline V gene. The junction had 4 bases not matched to a gene; V was cut back by 3 bases and J by 4 bases. CDR3 protein: CASSLHRGQGNTIYF. The DNA for the CDR3 is TGTGCCAGCAGCTTGCACAGGGGGCAAGGAAACACCATATATTTT.